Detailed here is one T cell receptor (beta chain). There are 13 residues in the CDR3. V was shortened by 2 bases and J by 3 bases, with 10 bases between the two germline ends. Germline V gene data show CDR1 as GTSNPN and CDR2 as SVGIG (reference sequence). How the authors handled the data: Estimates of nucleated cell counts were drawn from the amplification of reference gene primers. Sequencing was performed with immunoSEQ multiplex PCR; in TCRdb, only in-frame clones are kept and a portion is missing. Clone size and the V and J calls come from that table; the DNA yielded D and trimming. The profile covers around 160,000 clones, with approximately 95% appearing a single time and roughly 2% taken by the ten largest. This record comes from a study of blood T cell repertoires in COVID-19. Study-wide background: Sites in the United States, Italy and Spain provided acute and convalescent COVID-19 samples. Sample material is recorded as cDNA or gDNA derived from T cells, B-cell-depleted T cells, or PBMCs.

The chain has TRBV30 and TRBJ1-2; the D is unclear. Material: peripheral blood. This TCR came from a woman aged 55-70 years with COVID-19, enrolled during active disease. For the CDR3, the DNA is TGTGCCTGGAGTATCAGCGGCGACTATGGCTACACCTTC. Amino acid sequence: CAWSISGDYGYTF.